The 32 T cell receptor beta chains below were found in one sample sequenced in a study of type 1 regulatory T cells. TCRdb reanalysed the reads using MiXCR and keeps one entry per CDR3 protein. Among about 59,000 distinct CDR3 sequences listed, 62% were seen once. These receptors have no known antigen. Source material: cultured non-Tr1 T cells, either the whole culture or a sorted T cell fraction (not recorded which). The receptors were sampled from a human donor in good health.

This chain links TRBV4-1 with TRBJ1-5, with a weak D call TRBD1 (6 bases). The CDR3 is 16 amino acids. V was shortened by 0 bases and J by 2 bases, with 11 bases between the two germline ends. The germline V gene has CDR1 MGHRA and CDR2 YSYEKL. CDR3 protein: CASSQDGGGRNQPQHF. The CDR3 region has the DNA TGCGCCAGCAGCCAAGACGGAGGGGGTCGCAATCAGCCCCAGCATTTT.

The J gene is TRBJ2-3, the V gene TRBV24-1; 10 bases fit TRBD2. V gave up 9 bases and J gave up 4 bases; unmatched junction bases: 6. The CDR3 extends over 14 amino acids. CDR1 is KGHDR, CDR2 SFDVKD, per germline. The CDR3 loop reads CATEAGGLADTQYF. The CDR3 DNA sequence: TGTGCCACCGAAGCGGGAGGGCTGGCAGATACGCAGTATTTT.

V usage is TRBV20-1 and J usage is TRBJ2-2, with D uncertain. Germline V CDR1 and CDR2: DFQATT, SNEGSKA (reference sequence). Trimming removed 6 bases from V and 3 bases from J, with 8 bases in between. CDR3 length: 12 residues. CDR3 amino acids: CSATSHTGELFF. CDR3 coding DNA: TGCAGTGCCACCTCCCACACCGGGGAGCTGTTTTTT.

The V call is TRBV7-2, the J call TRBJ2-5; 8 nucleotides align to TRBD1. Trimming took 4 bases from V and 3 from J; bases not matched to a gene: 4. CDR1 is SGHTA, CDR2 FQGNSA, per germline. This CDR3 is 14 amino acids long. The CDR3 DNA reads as TGTGCCAGCAGCTCGACAGGGGAGAAAGAGACCCAGTACTTC. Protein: CASSSTGEKETQYF.

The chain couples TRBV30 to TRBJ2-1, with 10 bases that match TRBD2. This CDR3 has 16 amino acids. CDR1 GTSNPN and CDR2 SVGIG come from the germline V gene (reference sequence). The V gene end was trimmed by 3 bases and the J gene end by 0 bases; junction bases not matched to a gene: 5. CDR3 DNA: TGTGCCTGGAGAGAGAGCGGGAGGGCCTCCTACAATGAGCAGTTCTTC. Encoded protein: CAWRESGRASYNEQFF.

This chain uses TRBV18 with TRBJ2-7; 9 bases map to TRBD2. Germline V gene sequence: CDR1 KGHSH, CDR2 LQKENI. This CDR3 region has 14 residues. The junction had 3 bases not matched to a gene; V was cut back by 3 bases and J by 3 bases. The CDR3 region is CASSPTSGVYEQYF. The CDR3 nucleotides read TGTGCCAGCTCACCGACTAGCGGAGTCTACGAGCAGTACTTC.

CDR3 coding DNA: TGCGCCAGCAGCTTGGGACAGGGATTAGGCGGCTACACCTTC. This translates into CASSLGQGLGGYTF. The chain links TRBV5-1 to TRBJ1-2; 7 bases map to TRBD1. Germline assignment: CDR1 SGHRS and CDR2 YFSETQ. Trimming cost V 0 bases and J 8 bases; bases outside gene matches: 7. This CDR3 spans 14 amino acids.

CDR3 loop: CASRLQGEFSYEQYF. CDR3 DNA: TGTGCCAGCAGACTACAGGGTGAATTTAGCTACGAGCAGTACTTC. The chain is built from TRBV27 and TRBJ2-7, with D possibly TRBD1 on 6 matching bases. The germline V and J ends were trimmed by 6 bases and 3 bases, with 18 bases remaining between them. Germline V gene lookup returns CDR1 MNHEY and CDR2 SMNVEV (reference sequence). The CDR3 runs 15 residues.

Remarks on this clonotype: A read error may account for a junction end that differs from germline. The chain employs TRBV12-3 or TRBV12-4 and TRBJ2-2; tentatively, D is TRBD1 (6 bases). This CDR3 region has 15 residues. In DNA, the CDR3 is TGTGCCAGCAGTTTAAGACAGGTCAACACCGGGAAGCTGTTTTTT. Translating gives CASSLRQVNTGKLFF.

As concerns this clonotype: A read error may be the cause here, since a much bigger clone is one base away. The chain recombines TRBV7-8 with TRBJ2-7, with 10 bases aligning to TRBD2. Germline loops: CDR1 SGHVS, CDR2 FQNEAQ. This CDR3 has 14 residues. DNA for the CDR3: TGTGTCAGCAGCATCCTAGCGGGAGCGGTCGAGCAGTACTTC. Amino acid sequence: CVSSILAGAVEQYF. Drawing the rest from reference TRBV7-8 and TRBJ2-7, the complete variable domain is GAGVSQSPRYKVAKRGQDVALRCDPISGHVSLFWYQQALGQGPEFLTYFQNEAQLDKSGLPSDRFFAERPEGSVSTLKIQRTQQEDSAVYLCVSSILAGAVEQYFGPGTRLTVT.

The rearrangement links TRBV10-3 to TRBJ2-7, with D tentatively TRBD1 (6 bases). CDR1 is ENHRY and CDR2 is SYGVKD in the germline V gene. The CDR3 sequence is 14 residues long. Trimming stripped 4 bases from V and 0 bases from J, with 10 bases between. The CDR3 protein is CAISGGGVSYEQYF. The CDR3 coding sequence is TGTGCCATCAGTGGTGGGGGCGTCTCCTACGAGCAGTACTTC.

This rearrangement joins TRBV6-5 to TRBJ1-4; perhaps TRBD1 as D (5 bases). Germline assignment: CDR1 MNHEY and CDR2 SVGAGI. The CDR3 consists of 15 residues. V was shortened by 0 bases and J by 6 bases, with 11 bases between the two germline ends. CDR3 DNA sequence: TGTGCCAGCAGTTACTCGGGCAGGGACGATGAAAAACTGTTTTTT. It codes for CASSYSGRDDEKLFF.

The CDR3 DNA sequence: TGTGCCAGCAGACCTCAAGCCGGGACAGGAAGGAAGGATGGCTACACCTTC. This gives the protein CASRPQAGTGRKDGYTF. V and J are TRBV6-2 or TRBV6-3 and TRBJ1-2, with 8 bases aligning to TRBD1. This CDR3 contains 17 residues. Unmatched junction bases numbered 18, after V lost 6 bases and J lost 6 bases. Germline V lookup: CDR1 MNHEY, CDR2 SVGEGT.

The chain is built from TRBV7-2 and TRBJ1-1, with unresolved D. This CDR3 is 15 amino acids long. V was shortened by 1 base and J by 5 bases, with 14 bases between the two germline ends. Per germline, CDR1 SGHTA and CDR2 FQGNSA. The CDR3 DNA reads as TGTGCCAGCAGCTTAGTTTTCGCAGGCTCAACTGAAGCTTTCTTT. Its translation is CASSLVFAGSTEAFF.

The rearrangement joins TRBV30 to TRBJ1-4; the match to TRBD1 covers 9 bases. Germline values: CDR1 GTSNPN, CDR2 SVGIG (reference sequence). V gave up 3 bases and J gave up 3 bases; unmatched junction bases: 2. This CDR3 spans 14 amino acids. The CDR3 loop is CAWSGQGSNEKLFF. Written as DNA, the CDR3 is TGTGCCTGGAGCGGACAGGGGTCTAATGAAAAACTGTTTTTT.

CDR3 in DNA: TGTGCCAGCAGTTTTACAGGTCCAGATACGCAGTATTTT. This sequence encodes CASSFTGPDTQYF. This chain joins TRBV12-3 or TRBV12-4 and TRBJ2-3; possibly TRBD1 for D (5 bases). Trimming took off 3 bases at V and 4 bases at J, with 8 bases between the two ends. This CDR3 is built from 13 residues.

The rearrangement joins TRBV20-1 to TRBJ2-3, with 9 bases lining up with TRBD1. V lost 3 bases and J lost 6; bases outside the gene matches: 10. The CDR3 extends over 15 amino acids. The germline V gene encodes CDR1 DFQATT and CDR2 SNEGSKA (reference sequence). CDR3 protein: CSASSGQGLRDTQYF. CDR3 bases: TGCAGTGCTAGCTCGGGACAGGGCCTCCGGGATACGCAGTATTTT.

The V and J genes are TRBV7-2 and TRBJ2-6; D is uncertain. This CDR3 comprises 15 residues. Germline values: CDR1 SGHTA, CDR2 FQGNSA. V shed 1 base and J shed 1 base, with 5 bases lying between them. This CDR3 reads CASSLDTSGANVLTF. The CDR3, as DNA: TGTGCCAGCAGCTTAGATACGTCTGGGGCCAACGTCCTGACTTTC.

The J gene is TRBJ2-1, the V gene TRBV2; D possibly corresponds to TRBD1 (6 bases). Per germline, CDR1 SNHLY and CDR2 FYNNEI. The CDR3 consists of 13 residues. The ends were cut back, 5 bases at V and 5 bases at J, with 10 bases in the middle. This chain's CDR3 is CASSRDTNNEQFF. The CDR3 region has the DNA TGTGCCAGCAGTCGGGACACAAACAATGAGCAGTTCTTC.

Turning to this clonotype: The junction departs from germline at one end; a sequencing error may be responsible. In nucleotides, the CDR3 is TGTGCCAGCAGTGGGGGCGGGAGCGGCACAGATACACAGTATTTT. It encodes CASSGGGSGTDTQYF. This chain connects TRBV2 to TRBJ2-3; TRBD2 aligns across 7 bases. The CDR3 has 15 amino acids. Per the germline V gene, CDR1 is SNHLY and CDR2 is FYNNEI.

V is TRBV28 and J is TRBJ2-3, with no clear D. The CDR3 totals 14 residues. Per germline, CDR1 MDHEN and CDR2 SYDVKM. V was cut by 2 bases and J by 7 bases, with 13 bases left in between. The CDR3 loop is CASSLLTLTNTQYF. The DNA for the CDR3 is TGTGCCAGCAGTTTACTAACTCTTACTAATACGCAGTATTTT.

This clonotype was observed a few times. The CDR3: CSARLAGGADEQFF. CDR3 nucleotide sequence: TGCAGTGCAAGACTAGCGGGAGGTGCGGATGAGCAGTTCTTC. J is TRBJ2-1 and V is TRBV20-1; 13 bases match TRBD2. This CDR3 contains 14 residues. V lost 6 bases, J lost 8 bases, and 7 bases stayed unmatched. CDR1 and CDR2 from the germline V gene are DFQATT and SNEGSKA (reference sequence).

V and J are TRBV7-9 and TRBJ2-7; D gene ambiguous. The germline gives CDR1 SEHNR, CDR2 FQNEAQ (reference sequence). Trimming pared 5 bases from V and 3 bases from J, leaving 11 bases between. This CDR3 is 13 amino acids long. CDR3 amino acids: CASSLSWDYEQYF. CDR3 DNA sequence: TGTGCCAGCAGCCTTTCTTGGGACTACGAGCAGTACTTC. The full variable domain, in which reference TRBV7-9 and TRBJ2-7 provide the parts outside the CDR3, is DTGVSQNPRHKITKRGQNVTFRCDPISEHNRLYWYRQTLGQGPEFLTYFQNEAQLEKSRLLSDRFSAERPKGSFSTLEIQRTEQGDSAMYLCASSLSWDYEQYFGPGTRLTVT.

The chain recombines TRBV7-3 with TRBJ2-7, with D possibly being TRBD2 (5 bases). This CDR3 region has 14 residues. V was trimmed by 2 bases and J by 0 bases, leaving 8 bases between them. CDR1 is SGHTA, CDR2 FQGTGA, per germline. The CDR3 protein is CASSLDGSSYEQYF. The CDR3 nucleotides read TGTGCCAGCAGCTTAGATGGGAGCTCCTACGAGCAGTACTTC. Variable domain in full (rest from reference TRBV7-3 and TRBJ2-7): GAGVSQTPSNKVTEKGKYVELRCDPISGHTALYWYRQSLGQGPEFLIYFQGTGAADDSGLPNDRFFAVRPEGSVSTLKIQRTERGDSAVYLCASSLDGSSYEQYFGPGTRLTVT.

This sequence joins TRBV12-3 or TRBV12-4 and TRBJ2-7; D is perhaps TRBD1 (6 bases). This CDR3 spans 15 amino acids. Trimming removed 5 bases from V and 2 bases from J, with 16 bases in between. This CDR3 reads CASSPRPDSPYEQYF. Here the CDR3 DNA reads TGTGCCAGCAGTCCCCGTCCGGACAGCCCCTACGAGCAGTACTTC.

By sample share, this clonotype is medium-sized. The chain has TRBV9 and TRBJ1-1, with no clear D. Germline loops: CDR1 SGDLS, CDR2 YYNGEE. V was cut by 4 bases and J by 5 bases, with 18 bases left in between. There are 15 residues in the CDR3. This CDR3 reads CASSPRVRTGTEAFF. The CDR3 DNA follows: TGTGCCAGCAGCCCCCGGGTAAGGACGGGGACTGAAGCTTTCTTT.

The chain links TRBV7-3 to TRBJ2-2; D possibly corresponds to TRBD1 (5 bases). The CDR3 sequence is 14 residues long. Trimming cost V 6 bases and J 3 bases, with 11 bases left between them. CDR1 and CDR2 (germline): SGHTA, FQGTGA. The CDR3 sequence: CASSPGRDTGELFF. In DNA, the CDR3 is TGTGCCAGCAGTCCAGGGCGCGACACCGGGGAGCTGTTTTTT. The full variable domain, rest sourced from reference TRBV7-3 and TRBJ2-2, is GAGVSQTPSNKVTEKGKYVELRCDPISGHTALYWYRQSLGQGPEFLIYFQGTGAADDSGLPNDRFFAVRPEGSVSTLKIQRTERGDSAVYLCASSPGRDTGELFFGEGSRLTVL.

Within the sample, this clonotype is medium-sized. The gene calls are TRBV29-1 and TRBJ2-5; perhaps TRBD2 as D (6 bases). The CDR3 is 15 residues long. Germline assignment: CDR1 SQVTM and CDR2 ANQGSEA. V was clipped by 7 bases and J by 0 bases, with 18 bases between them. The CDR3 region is CSAHGEGGNQETQYF. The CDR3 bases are TGCAGCGCCCATGGTGAGGGCGGGAACCAAGAGACCCAGTACTTC.

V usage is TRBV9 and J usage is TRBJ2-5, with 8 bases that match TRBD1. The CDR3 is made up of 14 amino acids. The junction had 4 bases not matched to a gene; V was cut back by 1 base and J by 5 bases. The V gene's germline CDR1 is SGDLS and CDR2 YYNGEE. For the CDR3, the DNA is TGTGCCAGCAGCGTATCACAGGGGGGCGAGACCCAGTACTTC. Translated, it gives CASSVSQGGETQYF.

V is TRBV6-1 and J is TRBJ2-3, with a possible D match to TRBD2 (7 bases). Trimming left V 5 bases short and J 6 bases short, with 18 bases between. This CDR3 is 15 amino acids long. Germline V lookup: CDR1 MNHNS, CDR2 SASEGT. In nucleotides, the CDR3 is TGTGCCAGCAGTCCCCGGGTGGGCGGGGGCGATACGCAGTATTTT. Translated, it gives CASSPRVGGGDTQYF.

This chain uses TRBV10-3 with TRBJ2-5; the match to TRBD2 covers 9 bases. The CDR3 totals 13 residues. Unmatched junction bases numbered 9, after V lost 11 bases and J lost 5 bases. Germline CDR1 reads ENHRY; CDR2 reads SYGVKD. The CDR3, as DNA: TGTGCCGTCGTAGCGGGAGATGGCGAGACCCAGTACTTC. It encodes CAVVAGDGETQYF.

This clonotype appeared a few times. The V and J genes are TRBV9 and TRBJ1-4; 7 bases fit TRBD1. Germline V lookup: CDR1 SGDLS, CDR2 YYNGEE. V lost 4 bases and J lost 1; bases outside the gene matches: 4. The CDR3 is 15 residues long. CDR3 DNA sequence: TGTGCCAGCAGCCCGAGACAGGGAACTAATGAAAAACTGTTTTTT. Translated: CASSPRQGTNEKLFF.